This T cell receptor (beta chain) was documented in a study of identical twins. General study findings and limits: In monozygotic twins, models underestimated the sharing of out-of-frame TCR alpha. Not following the same donors, the study drew its conclusions from cross-sectional statistical analysis. Fewer insertions marked abundant cord blood beta clonotypes; young adult naive trended weakly, memory not at all.

A universal primer site arose from template switching, and cDNA bore unique molecular identifiers. TCRdb fed the 5' RACE reads into MiXCR, producing one record per CDR3 protein. The repertoire holds more than 400,000 distinct CDR3 sequences, with over 12% as singletons. Losses at the gene ends were 1 base for V and 1 base for J; bases not matched to a gene: 3. Germline-derived CDR1 and CDR2 are SGHTS and YDEGEE. There are 15 residues in the CDR3. This clonotype occurred a few times. Its target is unknown. Another study also made use of these data, one on yellow fever vaccine responses in identical twins.

The material sequenced was CD4+ T cells sorted from blood. This TCR derives from a young woman in good health. The genes are TRBV5-8 and TRBJ2-7; 9 bases are shared with TRBD1. The CDR3 protein is CASSLSGTGSYEQYF. CDR3 bases: TGTGCCAGCAGCTTGTCCGGGACAGGGTCCTACGAGCAGTACTTC.